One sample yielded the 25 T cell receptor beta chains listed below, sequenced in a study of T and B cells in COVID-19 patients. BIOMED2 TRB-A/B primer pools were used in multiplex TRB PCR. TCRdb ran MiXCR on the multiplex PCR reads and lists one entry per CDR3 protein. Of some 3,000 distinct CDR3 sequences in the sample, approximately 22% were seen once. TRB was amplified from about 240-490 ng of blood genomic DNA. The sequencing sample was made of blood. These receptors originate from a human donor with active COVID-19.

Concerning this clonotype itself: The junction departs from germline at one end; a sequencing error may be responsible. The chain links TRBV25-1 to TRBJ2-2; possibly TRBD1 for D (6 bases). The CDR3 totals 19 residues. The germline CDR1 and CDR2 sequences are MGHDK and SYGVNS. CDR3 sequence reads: CASTTGTLNLKENTGELSF. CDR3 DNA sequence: TGTGCCAGCACCACCGGGACACTGAACCTGAAAGAGAACACCGGGGAGCTGTCTTTT.

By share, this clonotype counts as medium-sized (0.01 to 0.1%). The CDR3 sequence: CASSPGPSQETQYF. The CDR3 bases are TGTGCCAGCAGCCCCGGGCCCTCTCAAGAGACCCAGTACTTC. The chain is built from TRBV12-3 or TRBV12-4 and TRBJ2-5; no clear D gene. This CDR3 contains 14 residues. Trimming took off 6 bases at V and 2 bases at J, with 13 bases between the two ends.

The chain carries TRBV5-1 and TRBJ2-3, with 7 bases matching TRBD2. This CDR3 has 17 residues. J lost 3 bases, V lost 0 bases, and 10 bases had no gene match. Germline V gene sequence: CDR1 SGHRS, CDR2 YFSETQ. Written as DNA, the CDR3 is TGCGCCAGCAGCTTGGTGGGCGGCGGGAGCGCGACAGATACGCAGTATTTT. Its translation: CASSLVGGGSATDTQYF.

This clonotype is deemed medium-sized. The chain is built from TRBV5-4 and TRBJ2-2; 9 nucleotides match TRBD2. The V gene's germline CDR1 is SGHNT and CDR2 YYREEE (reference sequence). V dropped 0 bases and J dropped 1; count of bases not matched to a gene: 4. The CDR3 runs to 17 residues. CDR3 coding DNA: TGTGCCAGCAGCTTGGCTCTGACTAGCGGGAACACCGGGGAGCTGTTTTTT. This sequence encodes CASSLALTSGNTGELFF.

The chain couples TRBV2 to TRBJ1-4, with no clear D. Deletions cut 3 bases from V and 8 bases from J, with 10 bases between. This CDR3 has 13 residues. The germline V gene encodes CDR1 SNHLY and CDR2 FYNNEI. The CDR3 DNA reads TGTGCCAGCAGTGACATCCCGGGGGAAAAACTGTTTTTT. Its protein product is CASSDIPGEKLFF.

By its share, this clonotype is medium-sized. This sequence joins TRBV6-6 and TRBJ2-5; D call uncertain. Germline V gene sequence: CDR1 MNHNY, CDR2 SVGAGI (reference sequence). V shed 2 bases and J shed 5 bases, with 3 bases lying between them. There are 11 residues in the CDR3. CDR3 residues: CASSYTETQYF. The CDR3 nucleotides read TGTGCCAGCAGTTACACGGAGACCCAGTACTTC.

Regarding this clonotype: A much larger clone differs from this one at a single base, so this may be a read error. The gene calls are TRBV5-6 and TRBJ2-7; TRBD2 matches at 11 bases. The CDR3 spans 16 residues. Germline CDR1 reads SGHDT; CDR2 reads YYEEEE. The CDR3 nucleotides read TGTGCCCGCAGCCCCAAACTAGCGGGAGATTCCTACGAGCAGTACTTC. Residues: CARSPKLAGDSYEQYF.

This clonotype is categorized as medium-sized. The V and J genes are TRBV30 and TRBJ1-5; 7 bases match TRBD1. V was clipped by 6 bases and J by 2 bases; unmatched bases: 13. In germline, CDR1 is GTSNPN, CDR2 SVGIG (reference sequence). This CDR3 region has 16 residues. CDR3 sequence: CACLQLTGQCNQPQHF. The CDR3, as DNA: TGTGCCTGTTTACAACTGACGGGACAGTGCAATCAGCCCCAGCATTTT.

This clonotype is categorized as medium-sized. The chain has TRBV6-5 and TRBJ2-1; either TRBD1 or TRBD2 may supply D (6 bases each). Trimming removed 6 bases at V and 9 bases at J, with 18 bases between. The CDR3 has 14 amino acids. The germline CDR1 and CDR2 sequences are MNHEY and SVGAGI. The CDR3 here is CASSQAGGLGEQFF. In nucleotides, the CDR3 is TGTGCCAGCAGCCAAGCTGGGGGGCTGGGTGAGCAGTTCTTC.

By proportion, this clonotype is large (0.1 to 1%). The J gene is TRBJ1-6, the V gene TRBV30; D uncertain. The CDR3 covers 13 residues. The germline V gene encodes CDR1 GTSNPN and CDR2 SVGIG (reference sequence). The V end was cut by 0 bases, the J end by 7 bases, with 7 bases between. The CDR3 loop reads CAWSVSGNSPLHF. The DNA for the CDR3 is TGTGCCTGGAGTGTATCGGGCAATTCACCCCTCCACTTT.

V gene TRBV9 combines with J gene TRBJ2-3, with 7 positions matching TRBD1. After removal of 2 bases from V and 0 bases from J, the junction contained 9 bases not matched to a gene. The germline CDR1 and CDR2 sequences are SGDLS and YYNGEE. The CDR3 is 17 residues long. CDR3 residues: CASSVGQSRLSTDTQYF. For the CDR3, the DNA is TGTGCCAGCAGCGTGGGACAGAGCCGTTTAAGCACAGATACGCAGTATTTT. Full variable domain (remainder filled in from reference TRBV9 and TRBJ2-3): DSGVTQTPKHLITATGQRVTLRCSPRSGDLSVYWYQQSLDQGLQFLIQYYNGEERAKGNILERFSAQQFPDLHSELNLSSLELGDSALYFCASSVGQSRLSTDTQYFGPGTRLTVL.

The CDR3 sequence: CASNQGSAGELFF. CDR3 coding DNA: TGTGCCAGCAACCAGGGGAGTGCCGGGGAGCTGTTTTTT. The chain recombines TRBV28 with TRBJ2-2, with D tentatively TRBD1 (6 bases). V was pared by 7 bases and J by 6 bases, with 12 bases between. The CDR3 sequence is 13 residues long. CDR1 MDHEN and CDR2 SYDVKM come from the germline V gene.

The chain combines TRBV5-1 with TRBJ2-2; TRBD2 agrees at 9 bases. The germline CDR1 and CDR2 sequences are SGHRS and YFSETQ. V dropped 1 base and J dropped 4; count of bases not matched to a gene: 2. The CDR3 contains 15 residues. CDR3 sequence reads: CASSLTSGFTGELFF. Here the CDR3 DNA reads TGCGCCAGCAGCTTGACTAGCGGGTTCACCGGGGAGCTGTTTTTT.

The CDR3 DNA follows: TGCGCCAGCAGCCAAGGCGTTGGGGGGGCCTTAGAGGAGACCCAGTACTTC. Translated, it gives CASSQGVGGALEETQYF. The V and J genes are TRBV4-3 and TRBJ2-5; TRBD2 is a possible D gene (7 bases). The CDR3 length is 17 residues. In germline, CDR1 is LGHNA, CDR2 YSLEER. V lost 1 base and J 5 bases, leaving 20 bases between the germline ends.

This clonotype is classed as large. The CDR3 loop reads CSVGEEKLFF. The CDR3 DNA sequence: TGCAGCGTTGGGGAGGAAAAACTGTTTTTT. The chain carries TRBV29-1 and TRBJ1-4; D gene uncertain. Trimming left V 4 bases short and J 8 bases short, with 5 bases between. CDR3 size: 10 residues. Germline lookup yields CDR1 SQVTM and CDR2 ANQGSEA.

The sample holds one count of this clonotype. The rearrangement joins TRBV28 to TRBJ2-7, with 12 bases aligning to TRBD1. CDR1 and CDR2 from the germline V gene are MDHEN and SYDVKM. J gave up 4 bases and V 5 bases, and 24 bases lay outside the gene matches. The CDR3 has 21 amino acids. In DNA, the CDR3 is TGTGCCAGCAGTCGTCCCAGTTCTCTCCCCCCGGGACAGGGGGCAGGGTACGAGCAGTACTTC. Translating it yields CASSRPSSLPPGQGAGYEQYF.

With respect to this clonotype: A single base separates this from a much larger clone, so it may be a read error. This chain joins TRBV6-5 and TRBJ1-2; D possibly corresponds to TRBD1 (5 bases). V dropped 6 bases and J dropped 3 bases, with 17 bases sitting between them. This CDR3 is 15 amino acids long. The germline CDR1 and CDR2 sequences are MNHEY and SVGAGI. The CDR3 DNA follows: TGTGCCAGCAGGATCTACGTGACAGCCGACTATGGCTACACCTTC. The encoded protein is CASRIYVTADYGYTF.

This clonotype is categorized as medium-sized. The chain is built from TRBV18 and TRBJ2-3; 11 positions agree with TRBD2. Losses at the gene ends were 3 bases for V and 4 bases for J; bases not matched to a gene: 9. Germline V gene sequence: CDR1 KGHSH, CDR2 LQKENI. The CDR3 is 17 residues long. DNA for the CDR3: TGTGCCAGCTCACCCTCTGTCGCGACTAGCGGGGCAGATACGCAGTATTTT. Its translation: CASSPSVATSGADTQYF.

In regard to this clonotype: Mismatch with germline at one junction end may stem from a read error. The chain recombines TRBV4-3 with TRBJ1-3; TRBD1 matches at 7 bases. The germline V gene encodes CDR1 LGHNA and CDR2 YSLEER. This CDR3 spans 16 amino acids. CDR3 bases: TGTGCCAGCAGCCATTCTGCCACAGGGGCGGGAAACACCATATATTTT. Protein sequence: CASSHSATGAGNTIYF.

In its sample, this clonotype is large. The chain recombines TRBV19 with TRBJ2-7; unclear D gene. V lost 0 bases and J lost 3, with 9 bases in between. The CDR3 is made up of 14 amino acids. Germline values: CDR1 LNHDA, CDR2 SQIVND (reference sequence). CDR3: CASSIDIPHYEQYF. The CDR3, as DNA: TGTGCCAGTAGTATAGATATTCCCCACTACGAGCAGTACTTC. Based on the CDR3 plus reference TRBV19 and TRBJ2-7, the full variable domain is DGGITQSPKYLFRKEGQNVTLSCEQNLNHDAMYWYRQDPGQGLRLIYYSQIVNDFQKGDIAEGYSVSREKKESFPLTVTSAQKNPTAFYLCASSIDIPHYEQYFGPGTRLTVT.

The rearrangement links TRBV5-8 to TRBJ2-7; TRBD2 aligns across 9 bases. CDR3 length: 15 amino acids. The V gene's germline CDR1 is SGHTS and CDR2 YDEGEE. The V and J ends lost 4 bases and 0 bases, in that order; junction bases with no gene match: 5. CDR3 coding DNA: TGTGCCAGCAGCCGAAGCGGGAGGCCCTCCTACGAGCAGTACTTC. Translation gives CASSRSGRPSYEQYF.

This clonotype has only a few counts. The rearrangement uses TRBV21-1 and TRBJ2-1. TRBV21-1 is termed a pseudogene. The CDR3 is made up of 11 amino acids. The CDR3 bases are TGTGCGCTAGGATCCTCCAATGAGCAGTTCTTC. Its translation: CALGSSNEQFF.

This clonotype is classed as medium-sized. CDR3 sequence: CASSEFGNGGGSPLHF. DNA of the CDR3: TGTGCCAGCAGTGAATTTGGTAATGGGGGAGGTTCACCCCTCCACTTT. This chain uses TRBV6-1 with TRBJ1-6, with D tentatively TRBD1 (5 bases). The CDR3 extends over 16 amino acids. Germline V gene lookup returns CDR1 MNHNS and CDR2 SASEGT. The V gene lost 2 bases and the J gene lost 9 bases, with 17 bases spanning the gap.

The CDR3 region is CASSPGTGRNTIYF. The CDR3 DNA sequence: TGTGCCAGCAGCCCTGGGACAGGGAGAAACACCATATATTTT. This sequence joins TRBV7-9 and TRBJ1-3, with TRBD1 identical over 9 bases. Trimming removed 5 bases from V and 5 bases from J; junction bases left unmatched: 4. Germline V gives CDR1 SEHNR, CDR2 FQNEAQ (reference sequence). CDR3 length equals 14 residues.

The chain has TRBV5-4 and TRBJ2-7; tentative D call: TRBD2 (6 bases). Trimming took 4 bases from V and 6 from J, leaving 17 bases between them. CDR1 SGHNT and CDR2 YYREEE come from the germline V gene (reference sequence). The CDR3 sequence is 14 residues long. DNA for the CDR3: TGTGCCAGCAGCGACCAGCGCGCCGGGGGCGAGCAGTACTTC. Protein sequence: CASSDQRAGGEQYF.